This T cell receptor beta chain derives from a study of response to subunit inactivated influenza vaccine. General study results and limits: New T cells are recruited in small numbers by each seasonal influenza vaccination, according to the authors' suggestion.

This CDR3 comprises 15 residues. From germline, CDR1 is SSHAT and CDR2 FNYEAQ (reference sequence). In this sample, this clonotype turned up a few times. What it recognizes is unknown. Compared with germline, one end of the junction differs, possibly owing to a read error. One entry per CDR3 protein results from TCRdb running MiXCR on the RT-PCR reads. The table includes 700,000 to 800,000 distinct CDR3 sequences, roughly 18% detected once. This TCR came from a man aged 45 to 65 who received an inactivated influenza vaccine. This chain links TRBV7-7 with TRBJ2-7; D is perhaps TRBD1 (6 bases). Sequencing was performed on PBMCs from blood, taken approximately 5 days after vaccination. CDR3 region: CASSIPGQPSDEQYF. The CDR3 DNA follows: TGTGCTAGCAGCATACCTGGACAGCCTTCTGATGAGCAGTACTTC.